The TCR beta chain described here comes from a study of regulatory T cells in long-lasting Graves disease. Combining iRepertoire HTBI primers with Arm-PCR of CDR3 regions, the authors built TCR beta libraries. Using its own MiXCR run on the multiplex PCR reads, TCRdb lists one record per CDR3 protein. The table includes 400,000 to 500,000 distinct CDR3 sequences, about 15% detected once. From germline, CDR1 is KGHDR and CDR2 SFDVKD. This CDR3 comprises 16 residues. V dropped 4 bases and J dropped 7; count of bases not matched to a gene: 12. As to time point: newly diagnosed GD, antithyroid drugs for less than 3 months. Researchers made the TCR library from RNA that was extracted from PBMCs. An endocrinology department in Xi'an, China, recruited the patients. A remark on this clonotype: This could be a read error, since a much larger clone is one nucleotide away.

These data also formed part of another study, on T cells in Graves' hyperthyroidism and ophthalmopathy. That investigation notes: TCR CDR3 regions were first amplified by RT-PCR with HTBI primers.

The clonotype was recovered from a woman in her 50s with Graves disease. Sequenced here: peripheral blood mononuclear cells (PBMCs), sampled at new diagnosis, from a patient treated with antithyroid drugs. The chain links TRBV24-1 to TRBJ2-7; TRBD2 agrees at 10 bases. The DNA for the CDR3 is TGTGCCACCAGTGACTCTAGCGGGAGTCGCTACAATGAGCAGTACTTC. This gives the protein CATSDSSGSRYNEQYF.